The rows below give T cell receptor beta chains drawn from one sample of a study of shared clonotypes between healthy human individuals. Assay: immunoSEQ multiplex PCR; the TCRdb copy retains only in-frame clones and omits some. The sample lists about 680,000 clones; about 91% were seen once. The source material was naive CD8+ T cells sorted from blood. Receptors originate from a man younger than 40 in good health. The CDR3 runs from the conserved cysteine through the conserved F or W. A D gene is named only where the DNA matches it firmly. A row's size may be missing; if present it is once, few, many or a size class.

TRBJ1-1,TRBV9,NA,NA,CASSDYRADTEAFF,TGTGCCAGCAGCGATTACAGGGCGGACACTGAAGCTTTCTTT
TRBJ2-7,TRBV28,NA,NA,CASSLWTQGLASGEQYF,TGTGCCAGCAGTTTATGGACTCAGGGGCTAGCCTCGGGCGAGCAGTACTTC
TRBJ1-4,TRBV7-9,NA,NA,CASSFGGTSGGGLFF,TGTGCCAGCAGCTTTGGTGGGACGTCGGGAGGAGGACTGTTTTTT
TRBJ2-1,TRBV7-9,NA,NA,CASSLALGGFNEQFF,TGTGCCAGCAGCTTAGCGCTCGGGGGCTTCAATGAGCAGTTCTTC
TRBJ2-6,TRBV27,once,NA,CASSSPAAGANVLTF,TGTGCCAGCAGTTCCCCGGCAGCTGGGGCCAACGTCCTGACTTTC
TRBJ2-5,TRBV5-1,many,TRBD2,CANPGGLRETQYF,TGCGCCAACCCGGGAGGCTTGAGGGAGACCCAGTACTTC
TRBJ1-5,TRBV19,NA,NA,CASNWPYSNQPQHF,TGTGCCAGTAATTGGCCTTATAGCAATCAGCCCCAGCATTTT
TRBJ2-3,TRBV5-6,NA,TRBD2,CASSLISEREGPSTDTQYF,TGTGCCAGCAGCTTAATTAGCGAGCGGGAGGGCCCTAGCACAGATACGCAGTATTTT
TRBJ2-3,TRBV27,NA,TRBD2,CASRGGADTQYF,TGTGCCAGCAGGGGAGGGGCAGATACGCAGTATTTT
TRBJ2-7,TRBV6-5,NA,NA,CASSDQYEQYF,TGTGCCAGCAGTGACCAATACGAGCAGTACTTC
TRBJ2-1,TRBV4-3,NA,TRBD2,CASSEREGPNEQFF,TGCGCCAGCAGCGAGCGGGAGGGCCCTAATGAGCAGTTCTTC
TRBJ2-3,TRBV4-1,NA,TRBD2,CASSQALNGGSSTDTQYF,TGCGCCAGCAGCCAAGCTCTGAATGGCGGGAGTAGTACAGATACGCAGTATTTT
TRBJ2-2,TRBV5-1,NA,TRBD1,CASSLAQGPRQGYTGELFF,TGCGCCAGCAGCTTGGCCCAGGGGCCCAGACAGGGGTACACCGGGGAGCTGTTTTTT
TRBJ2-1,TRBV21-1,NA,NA,CASTETDRGKYNEQFF,TGTGCCAGCACCGAAACCGATAGGGGCAAGTACAATGAGCAGTTCTTC
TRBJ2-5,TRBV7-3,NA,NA,CASSSGRTRETQYF,TGTGCCAGCAGCTCTGGGAGAACGAGGGAGACCCAGTACTTC